Presented here are 10 T cell receptor beta chains from one specimen sequenced in a study of T cell responses to AZD1222 COVID-19 vaccine (dated by TCRdb to about 2021). Sample time point, as interpreted from the label and publication: baseline before first vaccination. Library preparation was by the immunoSEQ multiplex PCR assay. As stored in TCRdb, this immuneACCESS dataset retains in-frame rearrangements with V and J assigned. A fraction of the clones does not appear; measured against another copy, unresolved V genes explain less than half of the discrepancy, and the remainder lacks a known reason. This sample gives roughly 93,000 clones in total; roughly 90% of them show up just once. The top ten clonotypes cover roughly 25% of the sample. The sample in question was peripheral blood, obtained on day 0 of AZD1222 vaccination. The origin of the receptors is an adult in good health.

This clone occurred once. CDR3 amino acids: CASSLAQVGQPQHF. The CDR3 DNA sequence: TGTGCCAGCAGTTTGGCCCAGGTGGGTCAGCCCCAGCATTTT. The chain combines TRBV27 with TRBJ1-5; D gene ambiguous. Trimming pared 3 bases from V and 6 bases from J, leaving 12 bases between. Germline values: CDR1 MNHEY, CDR2 SMNVEV (reference sequence). The CDR3 totals 14 residues.

This chain uses TRBV7-2 with TRBJ2-7; D might be TRBD1 (6 bases). The CDR3 consists of 15 residues. In germline, CDR1 is SGHTA, CDR2 FQGNSA. The V end was cut by 5 bases, the J end by 0 bases, with 14 bases between. CDR3 in amino acids: CASSPSGVGSYEQYF. CDR3 nucleotides: TGTGCCAGCAGCCCCTCAGGGGTCGGCTCCTACGAGCAGTACTTC.

The CDR3 bases are TGTGCCAGCACCAGGGACAGGGGTGATGGCTACACCTTC. Protein sequence: CASTRDRGDGYTF. The chain is built from TRBV5-6 and TRBJ1-2; TRBD1 matches at 10 bases. Germline V CDR1 and CDR2: SGHDT, YYEEEE. This CDR3 contains 13 residues. The ends lost 6 bases at V and 6 bases at J; junction bases unmatched: 5.

The chain links TRBV6-2 or TRBV6-3 to TRBJ1-2; D is unresolved. The CDR3 spans 15 residues. The germline V gene encodes CDR1 MNHEY and CDR2 SVGEGT. With 7 bases removed from V and 2 bases from J, the gap between germline ends came to 17 bases. Written as DNA, the CDR3 is TGTGCCAGCACCCCACATACGGCTCAGAACTATGGCTACACCTTC. Its protein product is CASTPHTAQNYGYTF.

The CDR3 nucleotides read TGTGCCAGCAGTGCAGACAGGGGCTCCTACGAGCAGTACTTC. The encoded protein is CASSADRGSYEQYF. The V and J genes are TRBV2 and TRBJ2-7, with 8 bases lining up with TRBD1. Per germline, CDR1 SNHLY and CDR2 FYNNEI. With V trimmed by 4 bases and J by 0 bases, 2 bases remained unmatched. This CDR3 spans 14 amino acids. Complete variable domain (other parts from reference TRBV2 and TRBJ2-7): EPEVTQTPSHQVTQMGQEVILRCVPISNHLYFYWYRQILGQKVEFLVSFYNNEISEKSEIFDDQFSVERPDGSNFTLKIRSTKLEDSAMYFCASSADRGSYEQYFGPGTRLTVT.

CDR3 amino acids: CASSYGTSGRNEQYF. The CDR3 bases are TGTGCCAGCAGCTATGGGACTAGCGGGAGGAACGAGCAGTACTTC. The gene calls are TRBV27 and TRBJ2-7; TRBD2 aligns across 15 bases. The V gene's germline CDR1 is MNHEY and CDR2 SMNVEV (reference sequence). CDR3 length equals 15 residues. The V gene end was trimmed by 6 bases and the J gene end by 5 bases; junction bases not matched to a gene: 5.

The chain combines TRBV19 with TRBJ1-1; 7 nucleotides agree with TRBD1. Losses at the gene ends were 4 bases for V and 6 bases for J; bases not matched to a gene: 5. The CDR3 spans 13 residues. Germline CDR1 is LNHDA and CDR2 is SQIVND (reference sequence). The CDR3 loop is CASSSDRVAEAFF. In DNA, the CDR3 is TGTGCCAGTAGTAGTGACAGGGTGGCTGAAGCTTTCTTT.

The V and J genes are TRBV27 and TRBJ2-7, with 8 positions matching TRBD2. This CDR3 contains 15 residues. V lost 1 base, J lost 4 bases, and 6 bases stayed unmatched. Germline lookup yields CDR1 MNHEY and CDR2 SMNVEV (reference sequence). The CDR3 region is CASSLYLTSVYEQYF. For the CDR3, the DNA is TGTGCCAGCAGTTTATACCTGACTAGCGTTTACGAGCAGTACTTC.

The rearrangement uses TRBV30 and TRBJ2-5; a weak D match, TRBD1 (7 bases). The germline V gene has CDR1 GTSNPN and CDR2 SVGIG (reference sequence). V was pared by 3 bases and J by 5 bases, with 19 bases between. This CDR3 is 15 amino acids long. The CDR3 loop reads CAWSLVGAGGETQYF. The DNA of the CDR3 is TGTGCCTGGAGCTTGGTAGGGGCAGGGGGGGAGACCCAGTACTTC.

The V and J genes are TRBV6-5 and TRBJ1-5; 7 positions match TRBD1. The germline gives CDR1 MNHEY, CDR2 SVGAGI. The CDR3 loop spans 15 amino acids. Trimming at V came to 0 bases and at J to 5 bases, leaving 4 bases not matched to a gene. CDR3 amino acids: CASSYSGQTDQPQHF. In DNA, the CDR3 is TGTGCCAGCAGTTACTCGGGACAGACGGATCAGCCCCAGCATTTT.